This is a list of T cell receptor beta chains from one sample in a study of CD8 T cells in Susac syndrome. From the immunoSEQ multiplex PCR reads, TCRdb called clonotypes with MiXCR, one entry per CDR3 protein. The sample consists of about 120,000 distinct CDR3 sequences, around 95% of them appearing once. The sequencing sample was made of CD4+ T cells from PBMCs. These receptors came from a human donor in good health. Both conserved end residues are trimmed from each CDR3. The order of the fields is V gene, D gene, clone size, J gene, CDR3 protein. The D gene is left open where the match is weak. Where a row states a size, it is once, few, many or the class of an expanded clone; other rows omit it.

TRBV6-5	TRBD2	NA	TRBJ2-3	ASSYSFWASGNADTQY
TRBV7-9	NA	NA	TRBJ2-3	ASSWRSSSTDTQY
TRBV27	TRBD1	once	TRBJ2-7	ASSIGQVGFSYEQY
TRBV18	TRBD2	NA	TRBJ2-1	ASSPIVSGAEQF
TRBV30	NA	NA	TRBJ2-5	AWSGTRGETQY
TRBV29-1	TRBD2	NA	TRBJ2-5	SVEGGRETQY
TRBV2	NA	NA	TRBJ1-3	ASRWGQGVGNTIY
TRBV25-1	NA	NA	TRBJ1-2	ASSDFDRNYGYT
TRBV7-9	TRBD2	NA	TRBJ2-2	ASSPSGSIAGELF
TRBV7-2	TRBD2	NA	TRBJ2-1	ASSSLPGTSVNEQF
TRBV18	TRBD2	NA	TRBJ2-2	ASSPWTSGRFNTGELF
TRBV7-9	NA	NA	TRBJ2-3	ASSIGQGTDTQY
TRBV28	NA	NA	TRBJ2-1	ASSSFGPRREQF
TRBV9	NA	NA	TRBJ2-1	ASSDLGQGEQF
TRBV19	TRBD2	NA	TRBJ2-3	ASAGGDTQY
TRBV20-1	TRBD1	NA	TRBJ2-3	SAGTGGSDTQY
TRBV6-2/TRBV6-3	TRBD2	NA	TRBJ2-4	ATHPLRTSGGAKNIQY
TRBV7-9	NA	NA	TRBJ2-4	ASSLEHGRGQRNIQY
TRBV27	NA	NA	TRBJ2-1	ASSLSEVAGEF
TRBV7-3	TRBD1	NA	TRBJ2-7	ASSSSGTAYEQY
TRBV27	NA	once	TRBJ1-4	ASGGGSEKLF
TRBV6-2/TRBV6-3	NA	NA	TRBJ2-7	ASSRATATYEQY
TRBV3-1	TRBD1	NA	TRBJ2-7	ASSPGTGDHEQY
TRBV6-5	NA	NA	TRBJ1-2	ASRDQQYGYT
TRBV2	TRBD2	once	TRBJ2-2	ASSEGLAGVGELF
TRBV7-9	TRBD2	NA	TRBJ2-2	ASSPTSGRAAGELF
TRBV5-5	NA	once	TRBJ2-1	ASILNIGYNEQF
TRBV7-7	NA	few	TRBJ2-2	ASSLLTNTGELF
TRBV6-1	NA	NA	TRBJ2-7	ASSFGTYEQY
TRBV6-5	TRBD2	once	TRBJ2-1	ASSTGLDQNEQF
TRBV12-3/TRBV12-4	TRBD2	NA	TRBJ2-7	ASSPRTSGPYEQY
TRBV3-1	NA	NA	TRBJ2-5	ASSQDLGSQETQY
TRBV7-6	NA	NA	TRBJ2-7	ASSLAANEQY
TRBV9	NA	once	TRBJ2-1	ASSVTASSYNEQF
TRBV3-1	TRBD1	NA	TRBJ2-2	ASSQVEVTGAPTGELF
TRBV28	TRBD2	NA	TRBJ2-7	ASSRTSAWGYEQY
TRBV5-1	TRBD1	NA	TRBJ1-6	ASSLATGGGSPLH
TRBV4-1	TRBD2	NA	TRBJ2-5	ASSQDPGGTSGAQY
TRBV4-2	NA	NA	TRBJ1-5	ASSPQTQSNQPQH
TRBV10-3	NA	NA	TRBJ2-7	AISEFYSYEQY
TRBV19	TRBD1	NA	TRBJ1-5	ASKGDRGSNQPQH
TRBV15	NA	NA	TRBJ1-5	ATSTAPNQPQH
TRBV6-2/TRBV6-3	NA	NA	TRBJ2-2	ASRLNGVRTGELF
TRBV12-3/TRBV12-4	TRBD2	NA	TRBJ2-1	ASSLGGRLGEQF
TRBV20-1	NA	NA	TRBJ1-4	SAAQGKTNEKLF
TRBV23-1	TRBD1	NA	TRBJ2-7	ASSQASGQGAYEQY
TRBV19	TRBD1	once	TRBJ1-5	ASSGTGSYQPQH
TRBV5-1	TRBD1	NA	TRBJ2-7	ASNPSEGTGSYEQY